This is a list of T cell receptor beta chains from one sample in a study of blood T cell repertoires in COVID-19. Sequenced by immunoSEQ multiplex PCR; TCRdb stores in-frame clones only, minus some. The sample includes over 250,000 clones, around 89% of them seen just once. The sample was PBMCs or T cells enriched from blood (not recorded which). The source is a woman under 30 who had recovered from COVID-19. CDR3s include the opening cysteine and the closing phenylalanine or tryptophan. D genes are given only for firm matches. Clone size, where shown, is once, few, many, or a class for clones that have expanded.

CDR3nt: TGTGCCAGCAGCTCCCCGGGTGGGGCGCCTTCACCCCTCCACTTT; CDR3aa: CASSSPGGAPSPLHF; v_gene: TRBV9; j_gene: TRBJ1-6; abundance: NA; d_gene: NA
CDR3nt: TGTGCCAGCAGCTATCGACTAGCGGGGGGGGAGACCCAGTACTTC; CDR3aa: CASSYRLAGGETQYF; v_gene: TRBV5-4; j_gene: TRBJ2-5; abundance: once; d_gene: TRBD2
CDR3nt: TGTGCCAGTAGTCCTGGGACAGACCTTGGAAACACCATATATTTT; CDR3aa: CASSPGTDLGNTIYF; v_gene: TRBV19; j_gene: TRBJ1-3; abundance: NA; d_gene: TRBD1
CDR3nt: TGTGCCAGCAGCCAAGGGACAGGGTATAATTCACCCCTCCACTTT; CDR3aa: CASSQGTGYNSPLHF; v_gene: TRBV3-1/TRBV3-2; j_gene: TRBJ1-6; abundance: NA; d_gene: TRBD1
CDR3nt: TGTGCCAGTAGTATAGAACCCGGACAAACTAACTATGGCTACACCTTC; CDR3aa: CASSIEPGQTNYGYTF; v_gene: TRBV19; j_gene: TRBJ1-2; abundance: NA; d_gene: NA
CDR3nt: TGTGCCAGCAGTTTAGGTCAGTCCTACGAGCAGTACTTC; CDR3aa: CASSLGQSYEQYF; v_gene: TRBV12-3/TRBV12-4; j_gene: TRBJ2-7; abundance: NA; d_gene: NA
CDR3nt: TGTGCCAGCAGCTCAGGGGGGACAGGGGGCTATGGCTACACCTTC; CDR3aa: CASSSGGTGGYGYTF; v_gene: TRBV3-1/TRBV3-2; j_gene: TRBJ1-2; abundance: NA; d_gene: TRBD1
CDR3nt: TGTGCCAGCAGCGTAGTTCCCTCGAGGGAGCAGTACTTC; CDR3aa: CASSVVPSREQYF; v_gene: TRBV9; j_gene: TRBJ2-7; abundance: once; d_gene: NA
CDR3nt: TGTGCCAGCAGCTCCATTGGGGTGACAGGGAACACCGGGGAGCTGTTTTTT; CDR3aa: CASSSIGVTGNTGELFF; v_gene: TRBV7-9; j_gene: TRBJ2-2; abundance: NA; d_gene: NA
CDR3nt: TGTGCCAGCCGGAAGGGGCAGTCCCCTAACTATGGCTACACCTTC; CDR3aa: CASRKGQSPNYGYTF; v_gene: TRBV6-4; j_gene: TRBJ1-2; abundance: NA; d_gene: NA
CDR3nt: TGTGCCAGCAGTCTACAGCGGGGGAGCTCCTACGAGCAGTACTTC; CDR3aa: CASSLQRGSSYEQYF; v_gene: TRBV28; j_gene: TRBJ2-7; abundance: NA; d_gene: TRBD2
CDR3nt: TGTGCCAGCAGTTACGCCCTAGCGGGCACAGATACGCAGTATTTT; CDR3aa: CASSYALAGTDTQYF; v_gene: TRBV6-5; j_gene: TRBJ2-3; abundance: few; d_gene: TRBD2